This passage covers 27 T cell receptor beta chains from one sample sequenced in a study of blood T cell repertoires in COVID-19. Assay: immunoSEQ multiplex PCR; the TCRdb copy retains only in-frame clones and omits some. The sample consists of 200,000 to 250,000 clones, 75% to 85% of them appearing once. Source material: peripheral blood. These receptor sequences come from a woman in her thirties or forties who had recovered from COVID-19.

V usage is TRBV6-5 and J usage is TRBJ1-3; tentatively, D is TRBD1 (6 bases). V lost 5 bases, J lost 6 bases, and 17 bases lay in between. Germline CDR1 is MNHEY and CDR2 is SVGAGI. CDR3 length: 15 residues. In DNA form, the CDR3 reads TGTGCCAGCAGTCCGACGCAGGGGTACGAAAACACCATATATTTT. Translation: CASSPTQGYENTIYF.

In this sample, this clone turned up a few times. The V and J genes are TRBV10-3 and TRBJ2-1; D is perhaps TRBD2 (6 bases). The V and J ends lost 4 bases and 5 bases respectively, with 27 bases between them. CDR3 length: 19 residues. The germline V gene encodes CDR1 ENHRY and CDR2 SYGVKD. This CDR3 reads CAISGRQQGAGPPDNEQFF. In DNA form, the CDR3 reads TGTGCCATCAGTGGACGCCAGCAGGGAGCGGGCCCACCCGACAATGAGCAGTTCTTC.

The J gene is TRBJ2-2, the V gene TRBV19; D is perhaps TRBD1 (6 bases). CDR1 is LNHDA and CDR2 is SQIVND in the germline V gene (reference sequence). The CDR3 totals 16 residues. Trimming took 3 bases from V and 6 from J, leaving 17 bases between them. In nucleotides, the CDR3 is TGTGCCAGTAGTATGGCCGTCGGGGCAGGGGCCGGGGAGCTGTTTTTT. This sequence encodes CASSMAVGAGAGELFF.

This chain connects TRBV28 to TRBJ2-7, with 9 positions matching TRBD1. CDR3 length: 16 amino acids. J was trimmed by 0 bases and V by 4 bases; bases with no gene match: 7. Germline loops: CDR1 MDHEN, CDR2 SYDVKM. The CDR3, as DNA: TGTGCCAGCAGTTCCAGGACAGGGGACTTCTCCTACGAGCAGTACTTC. This codes for CASSSRTGDFSYEQYF.

This chain links TRBV3-1 (or the pseudogene TRBV3-2) with TRBJ1-2, with 8 bases identical to TRBD1. The V gene end was trimmed by 2 bases and the J gene end by 2 bases; junction bases not matched to a gene: 7. This CDR3 spans 16 amino acids. Germline V CDR1 and CDR2: LGHDT, YNNKEL (reference sequence). The DNA of the CDR3 is TGTGCCAGCAGCCAACGCGGGACAGGCATGAACTATGGCTACACCTTC. It encodes CASSQRGTGMNYGYTF.

This chain links TRBV7-9 with TRBJ1-3; D is unresolved. Germline assignment: CDR1 SEHNR and CDR2 FQNEAQ (reference sequence). The CDR3 loop spans 14 amino acids. Trimming pared 2 bases from V and 1 base from J, leaving 6 bases between. The CDR3 protein is CASSLTFSGNTIYF. DNA for the CDR3: TGTGCCAGCAGCTTAACTTTTTCTGGAAACACCATATATTTT.

This clone has ten or more counts. V gene TRBV28 combines with J gene TRBJ1-5; D gene ambiguous. Germline V gives CDR1 MDHEN, CDR2 SYDVKM. V was clipped by 5 bases and J by 0 bases, with 11 bases between them. CDR3 length: 15 residues. As DNA, the CDR3 is TGTGCCAGCAGTCTATACGGTGATAGCAATCAGCCCCAGCATTTT. This encodes CASSLYGDSNQPQHF.

With respect to this clone: The same CDR3 is also encoded by other DNA sequences in this sample. The chain uses TRBV19 and TRBJ2-5; possibly TRBD1 for D (5 bases). The germline V and J ends were trimmed by 3 bases and 3 bases, with 8 bases remaining between them. Germline assignment: CDR1 LNHDA and CDR2 SQIVND (reference sequence). There are 13 residues in the CDR3. This chain's CDR3 is CASSIGREETQYF. CDR3 DNA sequence: TGTGCCAGTAGTATTGGCAGGGAAGAGACCCAGTACTTC.

The chain recombines TRBV5-4 with TRBJ1-2; possibly TRBD1 for D (6 bases). Germline V CDR1 and CDR2: SGHNT, YYREEE (reference sequence). CDR3 length equals 14 residues. V lost 4 bases and J 3 bases, leaving 13 bases between the germline ends. The CDR3 sequence is CASSTQGGDYGYTF. The CDR3, as DNA: TGTGCCAGCAGCACACAGGGTGGCGACTATGGCTACACCTTC.

This clone has just one count. CDR3 sequence reads: CASSPSWGVNTEAFF. The DNA of the CDR3 is TGCGCCAGCAGCCCCTCATGGGGGGTGAACACTGAAGCTTTCTTT. This chain joins TRBV5-1 and TRBJ1-1, with a possible D match to TRBD1 (5 bases). The CDR3 length is 15 residues. The V gene lost 4 bases and the J gene lost 0 bases, with 13 bases spanning the gap. Looked up from germline, CDR1 is SGHRS and CDR2 is YFSETQ.

This rearrangement joins TRBV28 to TRBJ2-3; D not resolved. V was shortened by 2 bases and J by 1 base, with 16 bases between the two germline ends. Germline-derived CDR1 and CDR2 are MDHEN and SYDVKM. The CDR3 loop spans 17 amino acids. CDR3 DNA sequence: TGTGCCAGCAGTTTAGGGTCGGGTGTAGGCGGCACAGATACGCAGTATTTT. Protein product: CASSLGSGVGGTDTQYF.

The chain links TRBV2 to TRBJ1-2; no definite D call. V was pared by 4 bases and J by 2 bases, with 8 bases between. The CDR3 consists of 13 residues. CDR1 is SNHLY, CDR2 FYNNEI, per germline. The CDR3 protein is CASSVGGNYGYTF. In DNA, the CDR3 is TGTGCCAGCAGTGTGGGAGGGAACTATGGCTACACCTTC.

This chain links TRBV6-1 with TRBJ2-3; TRBD2 matches 11 bases. V trimming: 3 bases; J trimming: 2 bases; junction bases outside the gene matches: 10. The germline CDR1 and CDR2 sequences are MNHNS and SASEGT. The CDR3 loop spans 18 amino acids. CDR3: CASSDLNRLAGNTDTQYF. The CDR3 DNA sequence: TGTGCCAGCAGTGACCTGAACCGACTAGCGGGGAACACAGATACGCAGTATTTT.

The chain is built from TRBV5-1 and TRBJ1-6; 9 nucleotides align to TRBD1. V shed 3 bases and J 14 bases; nucleotides not matched to a gene: 12. Germline V gene sequence: CDR1 SGHRS, CDR2 YFSETQ. This CDR3 has 15 residues. The CDR3 DNA reads as TGCGCCAGCAGCTCCCAACCGGGACAGGGTGAGGCCCTCCACTTT. Its translation is CASSSQPGQGEALHF.

The CDR3 DNA is TGTGCCAGCACCGTCCAGTACGCCCAGCCCCAGCATTTT. It specifies CASTVQYAQPQHF. V is TRBV6-6 and J is TRBJ1-5; the D is unclear. Trimming cost V 7 bases and J 7 bases, with 14 bases left between them. CDR1 MNHNY and CDR2 SVGAGI come from the germline V gene (reference sequence). The CDR3 sequence is 13 residues long.

This chain links TRBV5-4 with TRBJ1-1; D possibly corresponds to TRBD1 (5 bases). Germline CDR1 is SGHNT and CDR2 is YYREEE (reference sequence). V lost 3 bases, J lost 0 bases, and 9 bases lay in between. This CDR3 spans 14 amino acids. This CDR3 reads CASSWGDLNTEAFF. DNA of the CDR3: TGTGCCAGCAGCTGGGGGGACTTGAACACTGAAGCTTTCTTT.

V usage is TRBV2 and J usage is TRBJ2-1; D is possibly TRBD1 (5 bases). This CDR3 is built from 16 residues. Germline V CDR1 and CDR2: SNHLY, FYNNEI. Trimming left V 2 bases short and J 7 bases short, with 18 bases between. This CDR3 reads CASSEKSGFIANEQFF. As DNA, the CDR3 is TGTGCCAGCAGTGAAAAATCAGGGTTCATCGCAAATGAGCAGTTCTTC.

The chain joins TRBV7-9 to TRBJ1-2, with TRBD1 as a possible D gene (5 bases). V was cut by 5 bases and J by 3 bases, with 19 bases left in between. The CDR3 consists of 16 residues. Germline-derived CDR1 and CDR2 are SEHNR and FQNEAQ (reference sequence). The CDR3 DNA sequence: TGTGCCAGCAGCACAAGGTCAGGGATCAGTGACTATGGCTACACCTTC. Its protein product is CASSTRSGISDYGYTF.

The V and J genes are TRBV29-1 and TRBJ1-1; D is undetermined. Deletions cut 6 bases from V and 0 bases from J, with 11 bases between. CDR1 and CDR2 (germline): SQVTM, ANQGSEA. The CDR3 extends over 13 amino acids. The CDR3 DNA follows: TGCAGCGTGGCAGCTGGAGTGAACACTGAAGCTTTCTTT. Its protein is CSVAAGVNTEAFF. Variable domain in full (rest from reference TRBV29-1 and TRBJ1-1): SAVISQKPSRDICQRGTSLTIQCQVDSQVTMMFWYRQQPGQSLTLIATANQGSEATYESGFVIDKFPISRPNLTFSTLTVSNMSPEDSSIYLCSVAAGVNTEAFFGQGTRLTVV.

J is TRBJ1-2 and V is TRBV14; TRBD1 agrees at 7 bases. V gave up 4 bases and J gave up 7 bases; unmatched junction bases: 6. Per germline, CDR1 SGHDN and CDR2 FVKESK. This CDR3 is 13 amino acids long. CDR3 DNA sequence: TGTGCCAGCAGCCGCAGTACAGGGGTTGGCTACACCTTC. This translates into CASSRSTGVGYTF.

The chain is built from TRBV3-1 (or the pseudogene TRBV3-2) and TRBJ2-3; 8 bases line up with TRBD1. There are 16 residues in the CDR3. J was trimmed by 1 base and V by 2 bases; bases with no gene match: 5. Looked up from germline, CDR1 is LGHDT and CDR2 is YNNKEL (reference sequence). CDR3 in DNA: TGTGCCAGCAGCCAATTTGCAGGGGGCGGCACAGATACGCAGTATTTT. It specifies CASSQFAGGGTDTQYF.

This clone was seen repeatedly, ten times or more. The V and J genes are TRBV9 and TRBJ1-6, with 7 bases fitting TRBD1. CDR1 is SGDLS, CDR2 YYNGEE, per germline. Trimming at V came to 0 bases and at J to 9 bases, leaving 9 bases not matched to a gene. The CDR3 loop spans 16 amino acids. The CDR3 DNA sequence: TGTGCCAGCAGCGTAGAGGCAGGGGGTAGAGCTTCACCCCTCCACTTT. As protein: CASSVEAGGRASPLHF.

This clone was counted a few times. The rearrangement joins TRBV5-4 to TRBJ1-4, with TRBD1 matching over 7 bases. Germline V CDR1 and CDR2: SGHNT, YYREEE (reference sequence). This CDR3 has 16 residues. The V and J ends lost 3 bases and 0 bases, in that order; junction bases with no gene match: 5. The CDR3 here is CASSYRTGSTNEKLFF. CDR3 nucleotide sequence: TGTGCCAGCAGCTACCGGACAGGCTCAACTAATGAAAAACTGTTTTTT.

This CDR3 is CASSPQGAAGANVLTF. CDR3 DNA: TGTGCCAGCTCACCCCAGGGGGCGGCTGGGGCCAACGTCCTGACTTTC. The chain links TRBV18 to TRBJ2-6, with 8 bases identical to TRBD1. The CDR3 is 16 amino acids. Germline V gene data show CDR1 as KGHSH and CDR2 as LQKENI. J lost 2 bases, V lost 3 bases, and 3 bases had no gene match.

This chain joins TRBV6-4 and TRBJ1-5; no clear D. The CDR3 covers 13 residues. V lost 3 bases to trimming and J lost 6 bases, with 9 bases between them. Germline CDR1 MRHNA, CDR2 SNTAGT. The DNA of the CDR3 is TGTGCCAGCAGTGAGGAGGTGGGTCAGCCCCAGCATTTT. It yields the protein CASSEEVGQPQHF.

A single count supports this clone. The chain carries TRBV12-2 and TRBJ2-6; the DNA was not compared with TRBD1, the D call given in the table. TRBV12-2 is given as a pseudogene. The CDR3 consists of 16 residues. The CDR3 nucleotides are TGTGCAAGTCGCACAATAGCAGGGGTTGGGGCCAACGTCCTGACTTTC. Protein sequence: CASRTIAGVGANVLTF.

A single count supports this clone. The V call is TRBV7-3, the J call TRBJ1-1; possible D gene TRBD1, 6 bases. The CDR3 has 14 residues. V lost 6 bases and J 3 bases, leaving 14 bases between the germline ends. Germline-derived CDR1 and CDR2 are SGHTA and FQGTGA. In DNA, the CDR3 is TGTGCCAGCAGAACCATGTCAGGGGACACTGAAGCTTTCTTT. It encodes CASRTMSGDTEAFF.